What follows are 29 T cell receptor beta chains derived from one specimen sequenced in a study of OX40 agonist ivuxolimab in advanced cancers. Libraries were prepared through the immunoSEQ multiplex PCR assay. The table was pulled from immuneACCESS by TCRdb, which kept in-frame rearrangements only. Such tables lose some clones; where checked, under half of the loss comes from unresolved V genes, and the rest has no known cause. Across this sample there are some 33,000 clones, with 81% seen only once. The ten largest clones add up to less than 25% of the sample. Sample: CD4+ or CD8+ T cells sorted from blood, taken in a trial of the OX40 agonist ivuxolimab. These receptor sequences come from an adult with an advanced solid tumor such as melanoma, head and neck, liver or kidney cancer.

The chain uses TRBV5-1 and TRBJ1-4; 8 bases align to TRBD1. This CDR3 is 13 amino acids long. V lost 5 bases to trimming and J lost 8 bases; unmatched junction nucleotides: 5. CDR1 is SGHRS, CDR2 YFSETQ, per germline. Written as DNA, the CDR3 is TGCGCCAGCAGGACAGGGGCTAGGGAAAAACTGTTTTTT. Amino acid sequence: CASRTGAREKLFF. Full variable domain (outside the CDR3, taken from reference TRBV5-1 and TRBJ1-4): KAGVTQTPRYLIKTRGQQVTLSCSPISGHRSVSWYQQTPGQGLQFLFEYFSETQRNKGNFPGRFSGRQFSNSRSEMNVSTLELGDSALYLCASRTGAREKLFFGSGTQLSVL.

The genes are TRBV7-9 and TRBJ1-4; no reliable D call. Germline CDR1 SEHNR, CDR2 FQNEAQ (reference sequence). The CDR3 contains 15 residues. Trimming took 5 bases from V and 8 from J, leaving 18 bases between them. The CDR3 sequence is CASSPTGSPGEKLFF. CDR3 DNA sequence: TGTGCCAGCAGCCCGACCGGGTCCCCAGGAGAAAAACTGTTTTTT.

The genes are TRBV28 and TRBJ1-6, with D unclear. The V end was cut by 8 bases, the J end by 6 bases, with 17 bases between. This CDR3 spans 15 amino acids. Germline CDR1 and CDR2: MDHEN and SYDVKM. In DNA, the CDR3 is TGTGCCAGCGGGTTAACAGCGATGCTTAATTCACCCCTCCACTTT. It codes for CASGLTAMLNSPLHF.

This clone was seen once. J is TRBJ2-7 and V is TRBV7-9; D assignment may be TRBD1 or TRBD2 (5 bases each). Trimming took 1 base from V and 2 from J, leaving 9 bases between them. The V gene's germline CDR1 is SEHNR and CDR2 FQNEAQ (reference sequence). The CDR3 sequence is 14 residues long. Here the CDR3 reads CASSLGDGAYEQYF. The CDR3 coding sequence is TGTGCCAGCAGCTTAGGGGACGGAGCCTACGAGCAGTACTTC.

V gene TRBV27 combines with J gene TRBJ2-1; possible D gene TRBD1, 5 bases. V was cut by 3 bases and J by 1 base, with 10 bases left in between. The CDR3 is 15 amino acids. Per germline, CDR1 MNHEY and CDR2 SMNVEV (reference sequence). The CDR3 region has the DNA TGTGCCAGCAGTTTTCCAGGGCTATCCTACAATGAGCAGTTCTTC. As protein: CASSFPGLSYNEQFF.

The rearrangement joins TRBV10-2 to TRBJ2-3; 12 bases fit TRBD2. The CDR3 sequence is 14 residues long. Germline CDR1 reads WSHSY; CDR2 reads SAAADI. V shed 8 bases and J 5 bases; nucleotides not matched to a gene: 5. CDR3 sequence: CASSSGRVVDTQYF. Written as DNA, the CDR3 is TGCGCCAGCTCTAGCGGGAGGGTGGTAGATACGCAGTATTTT.

The chain uses TRBV28 and TRBJ2-1, with 7 nucleotides matching TRBD2. The CDR3 is 14 amino acids. Germline loops: CDR1 MDHEN, CDR2 SYDVKM. J lost 4 bases, V lost 1 base, and 1 base had no gene match. The CDR3 DNA reads as TGTGCCAGCAGTTTATCGGGGGGTTACAATGAGCAGTTCTTC. Protein: CASSLSGGYNEQFF.

V gene TRBV6-6 combines with J gene TRBJ1-2, with a weak D call TRBD1 (5 bases). V lost 6 bases, J lost 5 bases, and 16 bases lay in between. The length of the CDR3 is 14 residues. The germline gives CDR1 MNHNY, CDR2 SVGAGI (reference sequence). CDR3 amino acids: CASRSTGEGYGYTF. CDR3 DNA: TGTGCCAGCAGATCGACGGGGGAGGGATATGGCTACACCTTC.

J is TRBJ2-2 and V is TRBV9, with 7 nucleotides matching TRBD2. Germline CDR1 and CDR2: SGDLS and YYNGEE. This CDR3 contains 15 residues. The junction had 3 bases not matched to a gene; V was cut back by 4 bases and J by 0 bases. The CDR3 nucleotides read TGTGCCAGCAGCTTGGGACTACCGAACACCGGGGAGCTGTTTTTT. Translating it yields CASSLGLPNTGELFF.

This CDR3 reads CSVDRFGQGVRDTQYF. CDR3 coding DNA: TGCAGCGTTGATAGGTTCGGACAGGGGGTGAGAGATACGCAGTATTTT. The rearrangement joins TRBV29-1 to TRBJ2-3; 10 bases are shared with TRBD1. The CDR3 loop spans 16 amino acids. Germline V gives CDR1 SQVTM, CDR2 ANQGSEA. The V gene end was trimmed by 3 bases and the J gene end by 5 bases; junction bases not matched to a gene: 11.

The rearrangement links TRBV29-1 to TRBJ1-1; D may be TRBD1 (6 bases). The CDR3 contains 14 residues. Trimming pared 4 bases from V and 5 bases from J, leaving 17 bases between. In germline, CDR1 is SQVTM, CDR2 ANQGSEA. CDR3 DNA sequence: TGCAGCGTTGTGAGGGGGGGGGCAGGGACTGAAGCTTTCTTT. This sequence encodes CSVVRGGAGTEAFF.

The chain joins TRBV11-2 to TRBJ2-5; D is possibly TRBD1 (6 bases). TRBJ2-7 matches the DNA end more closely, so the J call is doubtful. Germline V lookup: CDR1 SGHAT, CDR2 FQNNGV. CDR3 length equals 13 residues. DNA for the CDR3: TGTGCCAGCAGACAAACAGGGCCCTACGAGCAGTACTTC. Amino acids: CASRQTGPYEQYF.

CDR3 amino acids: CASSSPRGRVGELFF. The CDR3, as DNA: TGTGCCAGCAGCTCACCCAGGGGGCGGGTCGGGGAGCTGTTTTTT. The genes are TRBV11-3 and TRBJ2-2; 8 nucleotides align to TRBD1. The CDR3 contains 15 residues. Germline V gene sequence: CDR1 SGHNT, CDR2 YENEEA. After removal of 4 bases from V and 7 bases from J, the junction contained 8 bases not matched to a gene. Supplemented by reference TRBV11-3 and TRBJ2-2, the full variable domain reads EAGVVQSPRYKIIEKKQPVAFWCNPISGHNTLYWYLQNLGQGPELLIRYENEEAVDDSQLPKDRFSAERLKGVDSTLKIQPAELGDSAVYLCASSSPRGRVGELFFGEGSRLTVL.

This sequence joins TRBV6-1 and TRBJ1-5; D is undetermined. Trimming shortened V by 2 bases and J by 2 bases, and 10 bases separated the two germline ends. Germline V gene data show CDR1 as MNHNS and CDR2 as SASEGT. CDR3 length equals 15 residues. The CDR3 DNA reads TGTGCCAGCAGTGAATATCGGGGTGGCAATCAGCCCCAGCATTTT. Its protein is CASSEYRGGNQPQHF.

This chain connects TRBV9 to TRBJ2-1; 8 nucleotides agree with TRBD2. Trimming removed 1 base from V and 6 bases from J; junction bases left unmatched: 9. Looked up from germline, CDR1 is SGDLS and CDR2 is YYNGEE. The CDR3 spans 16 residues. The CDR3 DNA is TGTGCCAGCAGCGTATCTAGCGGGTCTCGGGGCAATGAGCAGTTCTTC. As protein: CASSVSSGSRGNEQFF.

This clone was seen once. V gene TRBV11-2 combines with J gene TRBJ2-5; D might be TRBD1 or TRBD2, each matching 5 bases. V gave up 5 bases and J gave up 5 bases, with 15 bases separating them. CDR1 is SGHAT and CDR2 is FQNNGV in the germline V gene. The CDR3 spans 14 residues. CDR3 in DNA: TGTGCCAGCAGCCTAAGGTCGGGGCCGGAGACCCAGTACTTC. It specifies CASSLRSGPETQYF.

The CDR3 DNA is TGTGCCAGCAGCTTAGAACAGGAGAATGAGCAGTTCTTC. Translating it yields CASSLEQENEQFF. The chain recombines TRBV5-4 with TRBJ2-1, with D maybe TRBD1 (5 bases). CDR3 size: 13 residues. Germline loops: CDR1 SGHNT, CDR2 YYREEE (reference sequence). Between the trimmed V and J ends, which lost 2 bases and 7 bases, there was a span of 10 bases.

The rearrangement links TRBV4-1 to TRBJ2-2; the match to TRBD2 covers 10 bases. This CDR3 has 16 residues. Looked up from germline, CDR1 is MGHRA and CDR2 is YSYEKL. With 2 bases clipped from V and 5 bases from J, the junction kept 5 bases outside the gene matches. CDR3 loop: CASSQSGRVETGELFF. In DNA form, the CDR3 reads TGCGCCAGCAGCCAAAGCGGGAGGGTAGAGACCGGGGAGCTGTTTTTT.

The genes are TRBV21-1 and TRBJ1-1. TRBV21-1 is reported as a pseudogene. The CDR3 is 14 amino acids. The DNA for the CDR3 is TGTGCCAGCAGCAAAGCCGGGGGCCGCACTGAAGCTTTCTTT. It translates to CASSKAGGRTEAFF.

This clone has just a few counts. The J gene is TRBJ1-2, the V gene TRBV9; 8 bases match TRBD1. The CDR3 consists of 14 residues. Trimming removed 0 bases from V and 6 bases from J; junction bases left unmatched: 4. The V gene's germline CDR1 is SGDLS and CDR2 YYNGEE. CDR3 residues: CASSVVGTGDGYTF. The DNA of the CDR3 is TGTGCCAGCAGCGTAGTTGGGACAGGTGATGGCTACACCTTC.

The chain employs TRBV29-1 and TRBJ2-6; D is unclear. Germline-derived CDR1 and CDR2 are SQVTM and ANQGSEA. The CDR3 extends over 16 amino acids. V lost 6 bases and J lost 0, with 15 bases in between. The CDR3 bases are TGCAGCGTATACGGTGGGGAAAACTCTGGGGCCAACGTCCTGACTTTC. This sequence encodes CSVYGGENSGANVLTF.

The CDR3 protein is CASSWTFGNEQFF. The DNA for the CDR3 is TGTGCCAGCAGCTGGACATTCGGCAATGAGCAGTTCTTC. The chain recombines TRBV27 with TRBJ2-1, with a weak D call TRBD1 (5 bases). V was cut by 6 bases and J by 6 bases, with 12 bases left in between. Germline V gives CDR1 MNHEY, CDR2 SMNVEV (reference sequence). CDR3 length equals 13 residues.

Concerning this clone itself: A read error may account for a junction end that differs from germline. This chain joins TRBV5-6 and TRBJ2-1; 9 bases are shared with TRBD2. Looked up from germline, CDR1 is SGHDT and CDR2 is YYEEEE. The CDR3 contains 12 residues. CDR3 DNA: TGTGCCAGCAGCTTGGAGGGACTAGCTGGAATCTTC. Translation: CASSLEGLAGIF.

V is TRBV2 and J is TRBJ2-5; 8 bases match TRBD2. Unmatched junction bases numbered 9, after V lost 11 bases and J lost 1 base. This CDR3 has 14 residues. The V gene's germline CDR1 is SNHLY and CDR2 FYNNEI. CDR3 nucleotides: TGTGCCCAGGGTAGCGGGGCCGCCCAAGAGACCCAGTACTTC. Encoded protein: CAQGSGAAQETQYF.

This clone was seen a handful of times. The chain is built from TRBV11-2 and TRBJ2-7; TRBD2 might be the D (5 bases). Germline-derived CDR1 and CDR2 are SGHAT and FQNNGV. The V end was cut by 5 bases, the J end by 9 bases, with 14 bases between. The CDR3 is 12 amino acids. CDR3: CASSLPPGGQYF. DNA of the CDR3: TGTGCCAGCAGCCTCCCGCCCGGAGGGCAGTACTTC.

V and J are TRBV19 and TRBJ1-1, with a possible D match to TRBD1 (5 bases). CDR1 is LNHDA and CDR2 is SQIVND in the germline V gene (reference sequence). V was trimmed by 6 bases and J by 1 base, leaving 12 bases between them. The CDR3 runs to 14 residues. This CDR3 is CASRNGGQNTEAFF. The CDR3 DNA sequence: TGTGCCAGTAGAAATGGCGGACAGAACACTGAAGCTTTCTTT.

The chain uses TRBV5-6 and TRBJ1-5; a possible D gene is TRBD1 (6 bases). Germline loops: CDR1 SGHDT, CDR2 YYEEEE. V gave up 2 bases and J gave up 11 bases, with 17 bases separating them. The CDR3 has 14 amino acids. CDR3 nucleotide sequence: TGTGCCAGCAGCTTTACAGGGAGCGGTCTAGCCCAGCATTTT. It codes for CASSFTGSGLAQHF.

This clone was seen once. This chain joins TRBV7-3 and TRBJ2-6; 7 nucleotides align to TRBD2. V was clipped by 3 bases and J by 4 bases; unmatched bases: 9. The CDR3 is made up of 17 amino acids. CDR1 SGHTA and CDR2 FQGTGA come from the germline V gene. The CDR3 reads CASSFGREPSGANVLTF. The CDR3 region has the DNA TGTGCCAGCAGCTTCGGGCGGGAGCCCTCCGGGGCCAACGTCCTGACTTTC.

The chain has TRBV5-1 and TRBJ2-7; perhaps TRBD1 as D (6 bases). Germline V CDR1 and CDR2: SGHRS, YFSETQ. Trimming left V 3 bases short and J 6 bases short, with 16 bases between. The CDR3 loop spans 14 amino acids. CDR3 loop: CASSYYRESGEQYF. The DNA for the CDR3 is TGCGCCAGCAGCTATTACAGGGAGTCGGGCGAGCAGTACTTC. The whole variable domain, filled in from reference TRBV5-1 and TRBJ2-7, reads KAGVTQTPRYLIKTRGQQVTLSCSPISGHRSVSWYQQTPGQGLQFLFEYFSETQRNKGNFPGRFSGRQFSNSRSEMNVSTLELGDSALYLCASSYYRESGEQYFGPGTRLTVT.